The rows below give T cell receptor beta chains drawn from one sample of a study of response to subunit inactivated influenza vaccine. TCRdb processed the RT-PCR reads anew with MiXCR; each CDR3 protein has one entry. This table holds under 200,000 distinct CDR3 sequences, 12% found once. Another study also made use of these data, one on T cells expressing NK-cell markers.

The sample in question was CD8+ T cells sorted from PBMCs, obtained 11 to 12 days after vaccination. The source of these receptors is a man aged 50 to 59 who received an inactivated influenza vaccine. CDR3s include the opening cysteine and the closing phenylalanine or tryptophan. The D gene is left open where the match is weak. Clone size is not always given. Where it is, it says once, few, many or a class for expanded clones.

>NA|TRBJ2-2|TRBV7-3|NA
CASSTDSNTGELLF
TGTGCCAGCAGCACCGACAGTAACACCGGGGAGCTGCTTTTT
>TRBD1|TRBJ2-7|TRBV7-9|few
CASSPPDRGAYEQYF
TGTGCCAGCAGCCCACCCGACAGGGGAGCCTACGAGCAGTACTTC
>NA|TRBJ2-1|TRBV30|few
CAWSGLRVWHEQFF
TGTGCCTGGAGTGGGTTGAGGGTTTGGCATGAGCAGTTCTTC
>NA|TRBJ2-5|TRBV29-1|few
CSVEGRGLAETQYF
TGCAGCGTTGAGGGAAGGGGCCTCGCGGAGACCCAGTACTTC
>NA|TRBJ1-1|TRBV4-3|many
CASSQDSGVGTEAFF
TGCGCCAGCAGCCAAGATAGCGGGGTGGGGACTGAAGCTTTCTTT
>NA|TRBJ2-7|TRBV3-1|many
CASSPRQAKSYEQYF
TGTGCCAGCAGCCCCCGACAGGCTAAATCCTACGAGCAGTACTTC
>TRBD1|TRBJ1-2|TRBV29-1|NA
CSVGPTGMDGYGYTF
TGCAGCGTTGGGCCGACAGGGATGGATGGCTATGGCTACACCTTC
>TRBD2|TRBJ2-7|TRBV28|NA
CASSPFSGNYEQYF
TGTGCCAGCAGTCCCTTTAGCGGGAACTACGAGCAGTACTTC
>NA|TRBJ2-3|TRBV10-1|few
CASSESGGRRDTQYF
TGCGCCAGCAGTGAGTCGGGCGGAAGACGAGATACGCAGTATTTT
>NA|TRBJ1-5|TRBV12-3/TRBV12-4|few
CASSLFNQPQHF
TGTGCCAGCAGTTTGTTCAATCAGCCCCAGCATTTT
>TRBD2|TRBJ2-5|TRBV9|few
CASSVGSGGPETQYF
TGTGCCAGCAGCGTAGGGAGCGGGGGCCCTGAGACCCAGTACTTC
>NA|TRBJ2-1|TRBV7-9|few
CASSPHLGVQQFF
TGTGCCAGCAGCCCACATTTAGGGGTGCAGCAGTTCTTC
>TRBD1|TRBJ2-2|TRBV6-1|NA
CASSGYRGRRTGELFF
TGTGCCAGCAGTGGGTACAGGGGGCGCCGTACCGGGGAGCTGTTTTTT
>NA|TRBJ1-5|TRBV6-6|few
CASSDSGYQPQHF
TGTGCCAGCTCTGATAGTGGTTATCAGCCCCAGCATTTT
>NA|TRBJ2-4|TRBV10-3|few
CAISESWEVGDIQYF
TGTGCCATCAGTGAGTCTTGGGAGGTAGGGGACATTCAGTACTTC
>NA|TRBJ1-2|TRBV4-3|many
CASSPDKAAFYGYTF
TGCGCCAGCAGCCCTGACAAGGCGGCCTTCTATGGCTACACCTTC
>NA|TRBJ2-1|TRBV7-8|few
CASKVYRRDNEQFF
TGTGCCAGTAAAGTTTACCGGCGGGACAATGAGCAGTTCTTC
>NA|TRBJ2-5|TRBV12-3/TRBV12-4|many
CASTTRRAGQETQYF
TGTGCCAGCACCACCCGGCGGGCGGGGCAAGAGACCCAGTACTTC
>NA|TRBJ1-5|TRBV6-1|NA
CASRGREGSNQPQHF
TGTGCCAGCAGGGGTAGGGAGGGTAGCAATCAGCCCCAGCATTTT
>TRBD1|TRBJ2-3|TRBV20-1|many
CSAPDRAKDTQYF
TGCAGTGCCCCGGACAGGGCCAAAGATACGCAGTATTTT
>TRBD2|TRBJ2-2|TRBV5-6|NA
CASSGGLVLASGELFF
TGTGCCAGCAGCGGGGGACTAGTTCTAGCGTCCGGGGAGCTGTTTTTT
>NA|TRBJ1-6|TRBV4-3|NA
CASSQDFQGNSPLHF
TGCGCCAGCAGCCAAGATTTTCAAGGAAATTCACCCCTCCACTTT
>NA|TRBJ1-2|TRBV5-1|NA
CASSSGGPRYTF
TGCGCCAGCAGCTCCGGGGGACCTCGCTACACCTTC
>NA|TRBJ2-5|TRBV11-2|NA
CASSLLTDLYKETQYF
TGTGCCAGCAGCTTACTTACGGACCTTTACAAAGAGACCCAGTACTTC
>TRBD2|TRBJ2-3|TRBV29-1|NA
CSVERLSGGAEDTQYF
TGCAGCGTTGAAAGGCTTAGCGGGGGGGCTGAAGATACGCAGTATTTT
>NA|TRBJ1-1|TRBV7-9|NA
CASSSIGGLNTEAFF
TGTGCCAGCAGCTCGATAGGGGGGTTGAACACTGAAGCTTTCTTT
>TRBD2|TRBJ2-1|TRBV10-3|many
CAISEVWTSGIVSYNEQFF
TGTGCCATCAGTGAGGTGTGGACTAGCGGGATTGTCTCCTACAATGAGCAGTTCTTC
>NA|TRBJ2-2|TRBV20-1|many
CSARDRDTGELFF
TGCAGTGCCAGGGACCGGGACACCGGGGAGCTGTTTTTT
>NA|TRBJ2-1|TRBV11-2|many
CASRKLTYNEQFF
TGTGCCAGCAGAAAACTTACCTACAATGAGCAGTTCTTC
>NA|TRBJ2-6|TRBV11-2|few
CASSLNPGPTAANVLTF
TGTGCCAGCAGCCTCAATCCGGGTCCTACTGCGGCCAACGTCCTGACTTTC
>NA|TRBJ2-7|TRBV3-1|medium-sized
CASSDTFRANYEQYF
TGTGCCAGCAGCGATACTTTTAGGGCCAACTACGAGCAGTACTTC
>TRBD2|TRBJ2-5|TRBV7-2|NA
CASSPLAGEPGETQYF
TGTGCCAGCAGCCCCCTAGCGGGGGAGCCGGGAGAGACCCAGTACTTC
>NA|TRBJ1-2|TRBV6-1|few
CASSPLWGGVYGHTF
TGTGCCAGCAGTCCGCTCTGGGGGGGAGTCTATGGCCACACCTTC
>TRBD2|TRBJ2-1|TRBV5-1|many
CASSLIGGTSGGYNEQFF
TGCGCCAGCAGCTTGATAGGGGGGACTAGCGGAGGGTACAATGAGCAGTTCTTC
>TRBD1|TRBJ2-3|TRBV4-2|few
CASSLGGTGGRDTQYF
TGTGCCAGCAGCCTGGGGGGTACAGGGGGACGAGATACGCAGTATTTT
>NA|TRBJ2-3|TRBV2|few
CAIEEDTQYF
TGTGCCATCGAGGAAGATACGCAGTATTTT
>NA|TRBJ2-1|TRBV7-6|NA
CASSPFGDTYNEQFF
TGTGCCAGCAGCCCGTTCGGGGATACCTACAATGAGCAGTTCTTC
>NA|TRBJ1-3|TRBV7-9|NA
CASSTPTGTPGNTIYF
TGTGCCAGCAGCACCCCAACCGGGACTCCAGGAAACACCATATATTTT
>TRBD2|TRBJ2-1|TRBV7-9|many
CASSFPIAGGQDNEQFF
TGTGCCAGCAGCTTTCCTATAGCGGGAGGGCAAGACAATGAGCAGTTCTTC
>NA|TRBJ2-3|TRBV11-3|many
CASSPRGGTPPDTQYF
TGTGCCAGCAGCCCTCGGGGCGGGACCCCCCCAGATACGCAGTATTTT
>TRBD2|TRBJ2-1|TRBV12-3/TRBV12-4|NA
CDSRGGLAGNEQFF
TGTGACAGCAGAGGGGGACTAGCGGGGAATGAGCAGTTCTTC
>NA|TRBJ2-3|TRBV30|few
CAWSPGVAESTDTQYF
TGTGCCTGGAGCCCCGGGGTAGCGGAATCCACAGATACGCAGTATTTT
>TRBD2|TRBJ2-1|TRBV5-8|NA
CASSLAGGFSNEQFF
TGTGCCAGCAGCTTAGCGGGAGGATTCTCCAATGAGCAGTTCTTC
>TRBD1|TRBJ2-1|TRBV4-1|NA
CASSQEPMTGVFVKQFF
TGCGCCAGCAGCCAAGAACCCATGACAGGGGTCTTTGTAAAGCAGTTCTTC
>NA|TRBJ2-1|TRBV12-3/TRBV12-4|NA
CASSLGQFLNNEQFF
TGTGCCAGCAGTTTAGGGCAGTTCCTAAACAATGAGCAGTTCTTC
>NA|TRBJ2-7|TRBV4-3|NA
CASSQDAGGQYEQYF
TGCGCCAGCAGCCAAGACGCGGGCGGGCAGTACGAGCAGTACTTC
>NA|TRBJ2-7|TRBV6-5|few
CASTGLNYEQYF
TGTGCCAGCACGGGACTGAACTACGAGCAGTACTTC
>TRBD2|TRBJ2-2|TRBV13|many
CASSTSGRHTGELFF
TGTGCCAGCAGCACTAGCGGGAGGCACACCGGGGAGCTGTTTTTT
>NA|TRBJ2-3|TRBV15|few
CATSRDQANTDTQYF
TGTGCCACCAGCAGAGATCAGGCCAACACAGATACGCAGTATTTT
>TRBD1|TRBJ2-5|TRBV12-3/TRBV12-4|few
CASRTGEQETQYF
TGTGCCAGCAGAACAGGGGAACAAGAGACCCAGTACTTC
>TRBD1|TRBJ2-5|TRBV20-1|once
CSARDGTVYQETQYF
TGCAGTGCTAGAGATGGGACAGTGTACCAAGAGACCCAGTACTTC
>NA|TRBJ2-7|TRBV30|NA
CAWSVGVSYEQYF
TGTGCCTGGAGTGTAGGGGTCTCCTACGAGCAGTACTTC
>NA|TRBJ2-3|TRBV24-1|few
CATSFGADTQYF
TGTGCCACCAGTTTCGGCGCAGATACGCAGTATTTT
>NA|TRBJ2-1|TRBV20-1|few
CSASPAAQPRYNEQFF
TGCAGTGCTAGTCCGGCGGCTCAACCCCGGTACAATGAGCAGTTCTTC
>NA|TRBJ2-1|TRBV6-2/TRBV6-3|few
CASSYYVNEQFF
TGTGCCAGCAGTTACTACGTTAATGAGCAGTTCTTC